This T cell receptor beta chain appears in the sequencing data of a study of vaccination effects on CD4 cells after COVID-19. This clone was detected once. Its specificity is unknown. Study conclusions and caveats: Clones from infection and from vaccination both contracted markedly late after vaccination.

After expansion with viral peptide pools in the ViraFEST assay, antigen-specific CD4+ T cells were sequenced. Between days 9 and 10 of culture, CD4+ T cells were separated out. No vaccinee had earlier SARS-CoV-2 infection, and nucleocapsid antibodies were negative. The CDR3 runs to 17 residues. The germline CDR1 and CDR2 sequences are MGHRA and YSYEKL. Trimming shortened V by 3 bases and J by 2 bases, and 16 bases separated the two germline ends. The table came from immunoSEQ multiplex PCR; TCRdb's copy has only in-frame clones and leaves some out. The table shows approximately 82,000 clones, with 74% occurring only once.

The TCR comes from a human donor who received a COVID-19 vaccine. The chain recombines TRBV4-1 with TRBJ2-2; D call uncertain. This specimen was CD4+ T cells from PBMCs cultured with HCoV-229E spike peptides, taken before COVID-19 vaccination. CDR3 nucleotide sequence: TGCGCCAGCAGCCACCTTCGGGCCCCACTTAACACCGGGGAGCTGTTTTTT. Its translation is CASSHLRAPLNTGELFF.